This T cell receptor (beta chain) was sequenced for a study of T-cell memory formation after mild COVID-19. This clonotype was counted many times. This CDR3 region has 14 residues. The ends were cut back, 3 bases at V and 2 bases at J, with 11 bases in the middle. TCRdb used MiXCR to reprocess the 5' RACE reads, holding one entry per CDR3 protein. The table has 550,000 to 650,000 distinct CDR3 sequences, about 18% seen once. Specimen: PBMCs or a T cell subset sorted from them (not recorded which). The receptor was derived from an adult woman who had mild COVID-19 (a few samples of this study predate the infection). Cell type and time point are not known. The rearrangement uses TRBV12-3 or TRBV12-4 and TRBJ2-7; D possibly corresponds to TRBD2 (6 bases). The CDR3 spells CASSLEGTPYEQYF. Written as DNA, the CDR3 is TGTGCCAGCAGTTTGGAGGGAACCCCCTACGAGCAGTACTTC.